These T cell receptor beta chains were read from a single sample in a study of CD8+ T cells in alopecia areata. Profiling relied on immunoSEQ multiplex PCR, and the TCRdb table lists in-frame clones only, not all of them. Here the sample spans more than 95,000 clones, approximately 58% being singletons. Input material: CD4+ T cells sorted from blood. The receptor set was obtained from a human donor in good health. Both conserved end residues are part of each CDR3. Fields, in order: V gene, J gene, D gene, clone size, CDR3 DNA, CDR3 protein. A D gene is named only where the DNA matches it firmly. A clone size is listed for some rows: how often the clone was seen (once, few, many), or a class if it is expanded.

TRBV7-7	TRBJ2-5	TRBD1	NA	TGTGCTAGCAGCCAAGGGGGCCCCGAGACCCAGTACTTC	CASSQGGPETQYF
TRBV2	TRBJ1-6	NA	once	TGTGCCAGCAGTCATAATTCACCCCTCCACTTT	CASSHNSPLHF
TRBV6-5	TRBJ2-5	NA	few	TGTGCCAGCAGTTCTATCGGGAACCAGGAGACCCAGTACTTC	CASSSIGNQETQYF
TRBV5-6	TRBJ1-5	NA	few	TGTGCCAGCAGCTTTTCCAGGGCAGGACAGCCCCAGCATTTT	CASSFSRAGQPQHF
TRBV29-1	TRBJ1-5	TRBD1	NA	TGCAGCGCCGGACAGGGAGGCAATCAGCCCCAGCATTTT	CSAGQGGNQPQHF
TRBV28	TRBJ2-1	NA	NA	TGTGCCAGCAGTTTATCTGGCGCGGGGCGACACAATGAGCAGTTCTTC	CASSLSGAGRHNEQFF
TRBV10-1	TRBJ1-5	NA	NA	TGCGCCAGCAGGGAACCGCTACAGGGTCACAATCAGCCCCAGCATTTT	CASREPLQGHNQPQHF
TRBV5-1	TRBJ2-1	TRBD2	many	TGCGCCAGCAGCCGCGGGGGGCGCTACAATGAGCAGTTCTTC	CASSRGGRYNEQFF
TRBV5-1	TRBJ1-3	NA	NA	TGCGCCAGCAGCCCCTCGCTGGGGGAGGCAGGAAACACCATATATTTT	CASSPSLGEAGNTIYF
TRBV9	TRBJ2-1	NA	NA	TGTGCCAGCAGCGTAGCTCACGGGGCTGAGCAGTTCTTC	CASSVAHGAEQFF
TRBV9	TRBJ2-3	NA	NA	TGTGCCAGCAGCTCATATGACCCAGATACGCAGTATTTT	CASSSYDPDTQYF
TRBV19	TRBJ1-5	NA	NA	TGTGCCAGTAATCCGGCCAGTAATAGCAATCAGCCCCAGCATTTT	CASNPASNSNQPQHF
TRBV30	TRBJ1-2	NA	NA	TGTGCCCACAGGGACCATGGCTACACCTTC	CAHRDHGYTF
TRBV30	TRBJ1-6	NA	NA	TGTGCCTGGAGTGTAGGCGCAGGGAAATCACCCCTCCACTTT	CAWSVGAGKSPLHF
TRBV7-9	TRBJ2-5	TRBD2	few	TGTGCCAGCAGCTTAGGGACTAGCGCCACCCAGTACTTC	CASSLGTSATQYF
TRBV2	TRBJ2-7	TRBD2	NA	TGTGCCAGCAGTGCCTTGGCGGGGGGGCCCTACGAGCAGTACTTC	CASSALAGGPYEQYF
TRBV2	TRBJ1-4	TRBD1	few	TGTGCCAGCAAGAAGGACAGGGTCGATGATGAAAAACTGTTTTTT	CASKKDRVDDEKLFF
TRBV29-1	TRBJ2-7	TRBD2	NA	TGCAGCGTTGGGGTAGCGGGGGGTAACTACGAGCAGTACTTC	CSVGVAGGNYEQYF
TRBV5-8	TRBJ1-2	NA	NA	TGTGCCAGCAGTTTCCTGGGGGGCTACACCTTC	CASSFLGGYTF
TRBV5-6	TRBJ2-7	NA	NA	TGTGCCAGCAGCTTTTCGAACGAGCAGTACTTC	CASSFSNEQYF
TRBV5-1	TRBJ1-1	NA	few	TGCGCCAGCAGCGCAGTGAACACTGAAGCTTTCTTT	CASSAVNTEAFF
TRBV29-1	TRBJ2-3	NA	once	TGCAGCGTTGAGGGTCTTTACACAGATACGCAGTATTTT	CSVEGLYTDTQYF
TRBV5-4	TRBJ1-2	NA	NA	TGTGCCAGCAGCTTGGCGGGATTCAACTATGGCTACACCTTC	CASSLAGFNYGYTF
TRBV9	TRBJ2-5	NA	NA	TGTGCCAGCAGCGCCCAATCAATGGGGGAGACCCAGTACTTC	CASSAQSMGETQYF
TRBV7-2	TRBJ2-2	TRBD2	NA	TGTGCCAGCAGCCACAATAGCGGGGCTAACACCGGGGAGCTGTTTTTT	CASSHNSGANTGELFF
TRBV7-2	TRBJ1-2	NA	NA	TGTGCCAGCAGCCGGCTGGCAGGGTCGAACTATGGCTACACCTTC	CASSRLAGSNYGYTF
TRBV29-1	TRBJ1-6	TRBD1	NA	TGCAGCCCTCGACAGGGGGCAAATAATTCACCCCTCCACTTT	CSPRQGANNSPLHF
TRBV14	TRBJ2-3	TRBD1	few	TGTGCCAGCAGCCAAGATGTGGACAGGGCCACAGATACGCAGTATTTT	CASSQDVDRATDTQYF
TRBV7-2	TRBJ2-7	TRBD1	NA	TGTGCCAGCAGCTTAAGGGCTGGACAGGGAGGCTCCTACGAGCAGTACTTC	CASSLRAGQGGSYEQYF
TRBV27	TRBJ1-2	NA	NA	TGTGCCAGCAGATCGGCCATCTATGGCTACACCTTC	CASRSAIYGYTF
TRBV6-4	TRBJ1-6	TRBD1	few	TGTGCCAGCAGCCACCGGACAGGGAATTCACCCCTCCACTTT	CASSHRTGNSPLHF
TRBV29-1	TRBJ1-1	TRBD1	NA	TGCAGCGCGGGACAGGCGATCCGGGTGGCTGAAGCTTTCTTT	CSAGQAIRVAEAFF
TRBV29-1	TRBJ1-1	NA	few	TGCAGCGTTGAATCTAGAAGGGAAGCTTTCTTT	CSVESRREAFF
TRBV10-3	TRBJ2-5	NA	NA	TGTGCCATGCCTAGCACTTCGTACTTC	CAMPSTSYF
TRBV18	TRBJ2-3	NA	NA	TGTGCCAGCTCATATGCGGGACGCACAGATACGCAGTATTTT	CASSYAGRTDTQYF
TRBV29-1	TRBJ2-1	NA	NA	TGCAGCGGACGAGTTTACAATGAGCAGTTCTTC	CSGRVYNEQFF
TRBV29-1	TRBJ2-7	NA	NA	TGCAGCGTTGTGTTTTCGTTCGGAAGAGTCTCCTACGAGCAGTACTTC	CSVVFSFGRVSYEQYF
TRBV30	TRBJ2-5	NA	NA	TGTGCCTGGAGTGTATGGGTGGTCGGCAGACAAGAGACCCAGTACTTC	CAWSVWVVGRQETQYF
TRBV11-2	TRBJ1-6	NA	NA	TGTGCCAGCAGCTCAGATCAAAAGAGGGGTTCACCCCTCCACTTT	CASSSDQKRGSPLHF
TRBV19	TRBJ2-5	NA	NA	TGTGCCAGCAATAACAGGGATTTAGCAGAGACCCAGTACTTC	CASNNRDLAETQYF
TRBV23-1	TRBJ2-2	TRBD2	few	TGCGCCAGCAGTCAATCGATCCCGGGGGGGCCCGGGGAGCTGTTTTTT	CASSQSIPGGPGELFF
TRBV4-2	TRBJ2-3	TRBD2	NA	TGTGCCAGCAGCCAAGGGCAGACTAGCGGGGGGAGCACAGATACGCAGTATTTT	CASSQGQTSGGSTDTQYF
TRBV7-2	TRBJ1-6	NA	medium-sized	TGTGCCAGCAGTCGGGAGAGCGTCGGTAATTCACCCCTCCACTTT	CASSRESVGNSPLHF
TRBV4-2	TRBJ2-3	TRBD2	NA	TGTGCCAGCAGCGCGGGACTAGCTTCAGATACGCAGTATTTT	CASSAGLASDTQYF
TRBV30	TRBJ1-2	NA	NA	TGTGCCTGGAGTGGGGGCTATGGCTACACCTTC	CAWSGGYGYTF
TRBV30	TRBJ2-1	NA	NA	TGTGCCTGGAGTGTATTTAGCCCTAACCCCCCTTACAATGAGCAGTTCTTC	CAWSVFSPNPPYNEQFF
TRBV10-3	TRBJ1-1	NA	NA	TGTGCCATCAGTGAGTCCGGGAGGTTGAACACTGAAGCTTTCTTT	CAISESGRLNTEAFF
TRBV2	TRBJ2-6	NA	NA	TGTGCCAGCAGTGTGATCAGCAGAGGCTCTGGGGCCAACGTCCTGACTTTC	CASSVISRGSGANVLTF